This TCR beta chain emerged from a study of regulatory T cells in long-lasting Graves disease. Researchers made TCR beta libraries by using iRepertoire HTBI primers and running Arm-PCR on CDR3 regions. Using its own MiXCR run on the multiplex PCR reads, TCRdb lists one record per CDR3 protein. The sample lists around 450,000 distinct CDR3 sequences, over 14% occurring once. General observations from the study: Since the sample size was small, accuracy may have been reduced.

This clonotype has at least ten counts. Its matching antigen is unknown. The CDR3 has 13 residues. CDR1 and CDR2 from the germline V gene are SGHRS and YFSETQ. Between the trimmed V and J ends, which lost 5 bases and 2 bases, there was a span of 5 bases. Documented time point: newly diagnosed GD, antithyroid drugs for less than 3 months. RNA from PBMCs was the source of the TCR library. The data also belong to a second study, concerning T cells in Graves' hyperthyroidism and ophthalmopathy.

This TCR derives from a woman aged 40 to 55 with Graves disease. The material sequenced was peripheral blood mononuclear cells (PBMCs), taken at new diagnosis, from a patient treated with antithyroid drugs. V gene TRBV5-1 combines with J gene TRBJ2-6; D not resolved. The CDR3 nucleotides read TGCGCCAGCAGGGAGACTGGGGCCAACGTCCTGACTTTC. It codes for CASRETGANVLTF.